This T cell receptor beta chain emerged from a study of blood T cells in healthy people across ages. Study-wide results and limits: Strong correlation was found linking TCR beta diversity to naive T cell percentage. Getting older went along with TCR beta diversity per million T cells dropping roughly linearly.

This clonotype was picked up a small number of times. The antigen is unknown. It was with a sample-barcoded 5' primer and a J-beta primer mix that a second PCR of roughly 7 to 12 cycles was run. MiXCR, run by TCRdb on the 5' RACE reads, gives a single entry per CDR3 protein. The profile covers 1.5 million to 2 million distinct CDR3 sequences, with 30% to 40% appearing a single time and more than 20% taken by the ten largest. The people who gave samples were healthy Caucasians from Russia, aged roughly 6 to 95. The study isolated at least 7 million PBMCs from each sample. The receptor was isolated from a human donor in good health. The source material was blood.

CDR3 sequence: CASSPLGGAYGEQYF. In DNA form, the CDR3 reads TGTGCCAGCAGCCCCCTCGGGGGGGCCTACGGCGAGCAGTACTTC. The V and J genes are TRBV4-2 and TRBJ2-7; 8 bases line up with TRBD2. There are 15 residues in the CDR3. The J segment lost 6 bases and the V segment lost 4 bases, leaving 11 bases of the junction unmatched. Germline loops: CDR1 LGHNA, CDR2 YNFKEQ.